A selection of T cell receptor beta chains follows, all from one sample in a study of shared clonotypes between healthy human individuals. Some clones are missing from TCRdb's copy, which holds only in-frame ones; the method was immunoSEQ multiplex PCR. The top ten clones hold 0.5% to 0.65% of a sample with fewer than 1.4 million clones, more than 75% of them seen once. Input material: memory CD4+ T cells from PBMCs. The origin of the receptors is a man aged 18 to 30 in good health. Some clones in this sample may be carry-over from other donors' samples. CDR3s include the opening cysteine and the closing phenylalanine or tryptophan. Fields, in order: J gene, V gene, D gene, clone size, CDR3 protein, CDR3 DNA. A D gene is named only where the DNA matches it firmly. Expanded clones are given a class, and other clones once, few, many or no size at all.

J gene: TRBJ2-6
V gene: TRBV11-2
D gene: NA
clone size: NA
CDR3 protein: CASSLRESGANVLTF
CDR3 DNA: TGTGCCAGCAGCTTACGGGAATCTGGGGCCAACGTCCTGACTTTC

J gene: TRBJ2-3
V gene: TRBV5-4
D gene: TRBD2
clone size: NA
CDR3 protein: CASSSGLAGPGTDTQYF
CDR3 DNA: TGTGCCAGCAGCTCCGGACTAGCGGGGCCGGGCACAGATACGCAGTATTTT

J gene: TRBJ2-3
V gene: TRBV5-5
D gene: NA
clone size: NA
CDR3 protein: CASSLRSDLGTDTQYF
CDR3 DNA: TGTGCCAGCAGCTTGCGGTCGGACCTAGGCACAGATACGCAGTATTTT

J gene: TRBJ1-1
V gene: TRBV27
D gene: TRBD1
clone size: NA
CDR3 protein: CASSERTGGNTEAFF
CDR3 DNA: TGTGCCAGCAGTGAGAGGACAGGGGGGAACACTGAAGCTTTCTTT

J gene: TRBJ1-2
V gene: TRBV5-8
D gene: TRBD1
clone size: NA
CDR3 protein: CASSLRGDRDYGYTF
CDR3 DNA: TGTGCCAGCAGCTTAAGGGGCGACAGGGACTATGGCTACACCTTC

J gene: TRBJ2-1
V gene: TRBV7-3
D gene: TRBD2
clone size: once
CDR3 protein: CASSPGLAEYNEQFF
CDR3 DNA: TGTGCCAGCAGCCCGGGACTAGCGGAGTACAATGAGCAGTTCTTC

J gene: TRBJ1-5
V gene: TRBV6-5
D gene: NA
clone size: NA
CDR3 protein: CASSYSGIANQPQHF
CDR3 DNA: TGTGCCAGCAGTTACTCGGGCATAGCCAATCAGCCCCAGCATTTT

J gene: TRBJ1-1
V gene: TRBV14
D gene: TRBD1
clone size: once
CDR3 protein: CASSQFRGGNTEAFF
CDR3 DNA: TGTGCCAGCAGCCAATTCAGGGGGGGGAACACTGAAGCTTTCTTT

J gene: TRBJ2-7
V gene: TRBV30
D gene: NA
clone size: NA
CDR3 protein: CAWSGGGSSYEQYF
CDR3 DNA: TGTGCCTGGAGTGGGGGCGGAAGCTCCTACGAGCAGTACTTC

J gene: TRBJ2-2
V gene: TRBV2
D gene: TRBD1
clone size: NA
CDR3 protein: CASREGTGANTGELFF
CDR3 DNA: TGTGCCAGCAGGGAGGGGACAGGAGCGAACACCGGGGAGCTGTTTTTT

J gene: TRBJ2-5
V gene: TRBV18
D gene: NA
clone size: NA
CDR3 protein: CASSPGPQETQYF
CDR3 DNA: TGTGCCAGCTCACCAGGTCCCCAAGAGACCCAGTACTTC

J gene: TRBJ1-5
V gene: TRBV28
D gene: NA
clone size: NA
CDR3 protein: CASRSGTSPRSNQPQHF
CDR3 DNA: TGTGCCAGCAGATCCGGGACTTCTCCCCGTAGCAATCAGCCCCAGCATTTT

J gene: TRBJ1-1
V gene: TRBV2
D gene: NA
clone size: NA
CDR3 protein: CASKVMRNTEAFF
CDR3 DNA: TGTGCCAGCAAGGTAATGCGAAACACTGAAGCTTTCTTT

J gene: TRBJ2-1
V gene: TRBV11-2
D gene: TRBD2
clone size: NA
CDR3 protein: CASSSTSGSGNEQFF
CDR3 DNA: TGTGCCAGCAGCAGCACTAGCGGGAGTGGCAATGAGCAGTTCTTC

J gene: TRBJ2-5
V gene: TRBV30
D gene: TRBD2
clone size: NA
CDR3 protein: CAWSVGTSRETQYF
CDR3 DNA: TGTGCCTGGAGTGTGGGGACTAGCAGAGAGACCCAGTACTTC

J gene: TRBJ1-5
V gene: TRBV4-2
D gene: NA
clone size: NA
CDR3 protein: CASSRGPDGQPQHF
CDR3 DNA: TGTGCCAGCAGCAGGGGCCCCGACGGGCAGCCCCAGCATTTT

J gene: TRBJ1-2
V gene: TRBV5-1
D gene: TRBD1
clone size: NA
CDR3 protein: CASSQAGTEAYGYTF
CDR3 DNA: TGCGCCAGCAGCCAAGCCGGGACAGAAGCCTATGGCTACACCTTC

J gene: TRBJ2-7
V gene: TRBV30
D gene: NA
clone size: NA
CDR3 protein: CACLGVNAYEQYF
CDR3 DNA: TGTGCCTGTCTGGGTGTAAACGCCTACGAGCAGTACTTC

J gene: TRBJ1-2
V gene: TRBV7-6
D gene: TRBD1
clone size: NA
CDR3 protein: CASSLGVRDSNYGYTF
CDR3 DNA: TGTGCCAGCAGCTTAGGAGTACGGGACAGTAACTATGGCTACACCTTC

J gene: TRBJ2-3
V gene: TRBV5-1
D gene: NA
clone size: NA
CDR3 protein: CASSSAGPRTDTQYF
CDR3 DNA: TGCGCCAGCAGCTCCGCAGGGCCCCGCACAGATACGCAGTATTTT

J gene: TRBJ2-1
V gene: TRBV11-1
D gene: TRBD1
clone size: NA
CDR3 protein: CASSRDRANEQFF
CDR3 DNA: TGTGCCAGCAGTAGGGACAGGGCCAATGAGCAGTTCTTC

J gene: TRBJ2-3
V gene: TRBV18
D gene: NA
clone size: once
CDR3 protein: CASARKTLAKATDTQYF
CDR3 DNA: TGTGCCAGCGCACGAAAGACGTTAGCTAAAGCCACAGATACGCAGTATTTT

J gene: TRBJ2-5
V gene: TRBV28
D gene: NA
clone size: few
CDR3 protein: CASSLGGLQETQYF
CDR3 DNA: TGTGCCAGCAGTTTAGGGGGTCTGCAAGAGACCCAGTACTTC

J gene: TRBJ2-1
V gene: TRBV15
D gene: NA
clone size: NA
CDR3 protein: CATSPLIWGSEGEQFF
CDR3 DNA: TGTGCCACCAGCCCATTGATTTGGGGGAGTGAGGGGGAGCAGTTCTTC

J gene: TRBJ2-7
V gene: TRBV2
D gene: NA
clone size: NA
CDR3 protein: CASRETTPGEQYF
CDR3 DNA: TGTGCCAGCAGGGAGACGACCCCCGGCGAGCAGTACTTC

J gene: TRBJ2-7
V gene: TRBV9
D gene: NA
clone size: NA
CDR3 protein: CASSAAPGPSYEQYF
CDR3 DNA: TGTGCCAGCAGCGCTGCCCCGGGGCCTTCCTACGAGCAGTACTTC

J gene: TRBJ1-1
V gene: TRBV2
D gene: NA
clone size: few
CDR3 protein: CASSPMTGGSEAFF
CDR3 DNA: TGTGCCAGCAGCCCCATGACAGGTGGATCTGAAGCTTTCTTT

J gene: TRBJ1-1
V gene: TRBV29-1
D gene: NA
clone size: NA
CDR3 protein: CSVRYGGVLDEAFF
CDR3 DNA: TGCAGCGTCCGTTACGGTGGGGTGTTGGACGAAGCTTTCTTT

J gene: TRBJ1-5
V gene: TRBV28
D gene: NA
clone size: NA
CDR3 protein: CAITNGVNSNQPQHF
CDR3 DNA: TGTGCCATCACCAACGGGGTTAATAGCAATCAGCCCCAGCATTTT

J gene: TRBJ1-2
V gene: TRBV5-4
D gene: TRBD1
clone size: few
CDR3 protein: CASSSRTGTIYGYTF
CDR3 DNA: TGTGCCAGCAGCTCGCGGACAGGTACCATCTATGGCTACACCTTC

J gene: TRBJ2-2
V gene: TRBV12-2
D gene: NA
clone size: NA
CDR3 protein: CASRFGDTGELFF
CDR3 DNA: TGTGCAAGTCGCTTCGGGGACACCGGGGAGCTGTTTTTT

J gene: TRBJ2-7
V gene: TRBV30
D gene: TRBD1
clone size: few
CDR3 protein: CAWSGDSRTYEQYF
CDR3 DNA: TGTGCCTGGAGTGGGGACAGCCGGACGTACGAGCAGTACTTC

J gene: TRBJ2-5
V gene: TRBV7-8
D gene: NA
clone size: once
CDR3 protein: CASSPQRTFGETQYF
CDR3 DNA: TGTGCCAGCAGCCCCCAGAGGACCTTCGGGGAGACCCAGTACTTC

J gene: TRBJ2-2
V gene: TRBV7-2
D gene: TRBD2
clone size: NA
CDR3 protein: CASSPRGGGPNTGEPFF
CDR3 DNA: TGTGCCAGCAGCCCCCGCGGGGGAGGGCCGAACACCGGGGAGCCGTTTTTT

J gene: TRBJ2-7
V gene: TRBV5-1
D gene: NA
clone size: NA
CDR3 protein: CASSLAQGNEQYF
CDR3 DNA: TGCGCCAGCAGCTTGGCCCAGGGCAACGAGCAGTACTTC

J gene: TRBJ1-1
V gene: TRBV28
D gene: NA
clone size: NA
CDR3 protein: CASSLGGFYTEAFF
CDR3 DNA: TGTGCCAGCAGTTTAGGGGGGTTTTACACTGAAGCTTTCTTT

J gene: TRBJ2-5
V gene: TRBV11-2
D gene: NA
clone size: NA
CDR3 protein: CASSLVALGIETQYF
CDR3 DNA: TGTGCCAGCAGCTTAGTTGCACTCGGAATAGAGACCCAGTACTTC

J gene: TRBJ2-2
V gene: TRBV4-1
D gene: NA
clone size: many
CDR3 protein: CASSQEVRVGFTGELFF
CDR3 DNA: TGCGCCAGCAGCCAAGAGGTTCGGGTCGGGTTCACCGGGGAGCTGTTTTTT

J gene: TRBJ2-1
V gene: TRBV9
D gene: NA
clone size: NA
CDR3 protein: CASSSSRNEQFF
CDR3 DNA: TGTGCCAGCAGCAGTAGCCGAAATGAGCAGTTCTTC

J gene: TRBJ2-7
V gene: TRBV6-6
D gene: NA
clone size: NA
CDR3 protein: CASSQGGGNYEQYF
CDR3 DNA: TGTGCCAGCAGTCAAGGGGGCGGGAACTACGAGCAGTACTTC

J gene: TRBJ2-2
V gene: TRBV2
D gene: TRBD1
clone size: NA
CDR3 protein: CASSPDRLNTGELFF
CDR3 DNA: TGTGCCAGCAGTCCGGACAGGCTGAACACCGGGGAGCTGTTTTTT

J gene: TRBJ1-5
V gene: TRBV6-6
D gene: NA
clone size: NA
CDR3 protein: CASRYGTPSNQPQHF
CDR3 DNA: TGTGCCAGCAGGTACGGGACCCCAAGCAATCAGCCCCAGCATTTT

J gene: TRBJ1-6
V gene: TRBV15
D gene: NA
clone size: NA
CDR3 protein: CATSRGQLRSPLHF
CDR3 DNA: TGTGCCACCAGCAGAGGACAGCTGCGTTCACCCCTCCACTTT

J gene: TRBJ2-7
V gene: TRBV5-1
D gene: NA
clone size: NA
CDR3 protein: CASSLDSRSYEQYF
CDR3 DNA: TGCGCCAGCAGCTTGGACAGTCGCTCCTACGAGCAGTACTTC

J gene: TRBJ1-1
V gene: TRBV7-2
D gene: NA
clone size: NA
CDR3 protein: CASSLMGHGAFF
CDR3 DNA: TGTGCCAGCAGCTTAATGGGACATGGGGCTTTCTTT

J gene: TRBJ2-7
V gene: TRBV6-5
D gene: NA
clone size: NA
CDR3 protein: CASGDFYEQYF
CDR3 DNA: TGTGCCAGCGGAGACTTCTACGAGCAGTACTTC